A single T cell receptor beta chain is shown here with its context. Antigen: not known. The study reverse transcribed the entire isolated RNA, so it sequenced expressed TCRB transcripts. An average of around 3.4 million reads was obtained for naive, central memory and regulatory T cell samples. Only in-frame clones appear in the TCRdb table, and some are missing; sequencing was by immunoSEQ multiplex PCR. The table records about 150,000 clones, around 8.5% of them present only once. This sample stems from a study of beta chain features in type 1 diabetes. Study-wide background: Examined across all samples were almost 110 million sorted cells.

The study's findings and limits: TCRB CDR3 length was moderately but significantly reduced in all four CD4+ subsets of Type 1 diabetes patients.

This clonotype originated in a man between 18 and 29 years old in good health. The sample taken for sequencing was central memory CD4+ T cells from blood.

In nucleotides, the CDR3 is TGTGCCAGCAGCTTAAGAAGCGGGGGGAACACCGGGGAGCTGTTTTTT. Encoded protein: CASSLRSGGNTGELFF. The chain has TRBV7-3 and TRBJ2-2; TRBD2 matches 8 bases. Looked up from germline, CDR1 is SGHTA and CDR2 is FQGTGA. V was pared by 1 base and J by 1 base, with 2 bases of the junction left unmatched. The CDR3 has 16 residues.